These 16 T cell receptor beta chains share one sample of origin, sequenced in a study of CXCR3-negative and CXCR3-positive naive CD8 T cells. TRB cDNA libraries were made by UMI-labeled 5' RACE. TCRdb reprocessed the 5' RACE reads and stores each CDR3 protein as one record, lacking DNA. The sample's table shows 45,000 to 55,000 distinct CDR3 sequences. Sequencing used memory CD8+ T cells from blood. All receptors come from a human donor in good health. Some clones in this sample may be carry-over from other donors' samples.

J is TRBJ2-5 and V is TRBV12-3 or TRBV12-4. This CDR3 region has 11 residues. CDR3 protein: CASSSGETQYF.

The chain is built from TRBV28 and TRBJ2-7; TCRdb picks TRBD1, but there is no DNA to check that call. In germline, CDR1 is MDHEN, CDR2 SYDVKM. This CDR3 region has 13 residues. The CDR3 loop is CASSEGTDYEQYF. Full variable domain (remainder filled in from reference TRBV28 and TRBJ2-7): DVKVTQSSRYLVKRTGEKVFLECVQDMDHENMFWYRQDPGLGLRLIYFSYDVKMKEKGDIPEGYSVSREKKERFSLILESASTNQTSMYLCASSEGTDYEQYFGPGTRLTVT.

This chain connects TRBV14 to TRBJ2-5; TCRdb designates TRBD2, a call that cannot be tested without DNA. Germline V CDR1 and CDR2: SGHDN, FVKESK. The CDR3 has 15 amino acids. The CDR3 here is CASSQDEASQETQYF.

V gene TRBV29-1 combines with J gene TRBJ2-7; TCRdb picks TRBD2, but there is no DNA to check that call. Per the germline V gene, CDR1 is SQVTM and CDR2 is ANQGSEA. This CDR3 contains 14 residues. The CDR3 is CSHTSGFGSYEQYF.

The genes are TRBV28 and TRBJ1-5; TCRdb's assignment of TRBD1 cannot be checked, as there is no DNA. The germline V gene encodes CDR1 MDHEN and CDR2 SYDVKM. The CDR3 loop spans 15 amino acids. CDR3: CASSFSDRPDQPQHF.

This chain's CDR3 is CATGVGTEAFF. This chain joins TRBV28 and TRBJ1-1. The CDR3 length is 11 residues. The germline V gene has CDR1 MDHEN and CDR2 SYDVKM. Full variable domain (missing parts from reference TRBV28 and TRBJ1-1): DVKVTQSSRYLVKRTGEKVFLECVQDMDHENMFWYRQDPGLGLRLIYFSYDVKMKEKGDIPEGYSVSREKKERFSLILESASTNQTSMYLCATGVGTEAFFGQGTRLTVV.

The chain uses TRBV4-1 and TRBJ2-1; TCRdb gives TRBD2 as the D gene, but with no DNA this cannot be confirmed. Germline V gene sequence: CDR1 MGHRA, CDR2 YSYEKL. This CDR3 region has 17 residues. CDR3 sequence reads: CASSHTTSGGSYNEQFF.

The chain links TRBV29-1 to TRBJ2-7; TCRdb selects TRBD1, and the lack of DNA leaves this call unchecked. Germline V gives CDR1 SQVTM, CDR2 ANQGSEA. CDR3 size: 13 residues. Here the CDR3 reads CSVELGGIYEQYF.

The chain carries TRBV5-1 and TRBJ2-7; with no DNA, the TCRdb D assignment of TRBD2 cannot be verified. The germline gives CDR1 SGHRS, CDR2 YFSETQ. This CDR3 has 15 residues. This chain's CDR3 is CASSTWTADTYEQYF.

V usage is TRBV6-6 and J usage is TRBJ2-5; as DNA is missing, the TRBD2 call by TCRdb cannot be tested. Germline V gives CDR1 MNHNY, CDR2 SVGAGI (reference sequence). This CDR3 contains 18 residues. The CDR3 here is CASSSPSGGFRNEETQYF.

This chain uses TRBV10-1 with TRBJ2-7; TCRdb's D call, TRBD2, is unchecked because there is no DNA. There are 15 residues in the CDR3. CDR1 is WNHNN and CDR2 is SYGVQD in the germline V gene (reference sequence). The CDR3 sequence is CASSERAGSQYEQYF.

The V call is TRBV4-3, the J call TRBJ2-3; TCRdb's D gene call, TRBD1, goes unchecked for lack of DNA. The CDR3 spans 14 residues. Germline V CDR1 and CDR2: LGHNA, YSLEER. CDR3 protein: CASSPAGSLDTQYF.

The gene calls are TRBV20-1 and TRBJ2-6; TCRdb's assignment of TRBD1 cannot be checked, as there is no DNA. Germline assignment: CDR1 DFQATT and CDR2 SNEGSKA (reference sequence). This CDR3 contains 16 residues. The CDR3 sequence is CSARDGNPSGANVLTF.

The CDR3 sequence is CASSSTSSGGLGYEQYF. The rearrangement links TRBV14 to TRBJ2-7; the D call of TRBD2 rests on TCRdb alone, since no DNA is present to check it. The CDR3 runs to 17 residues. Per the germline V gene, CDR1 is SGHDN and CDR2 is FVKESK. The full variable domain, its missing parts supplied by reference TRBV14 and TRBJ2-7, is EAGVTQFPSHSVIEKGQTVTLRCDPISGHDNLYWYRRVMGKEIKFLLHFVKESKQDESGMPNNRFLAERTGGTYSTLKVQPAELEDSGVYFCASSSTSSGGLGYEQYFGPGTRLTVT.

V and J are TRBV20-1 and TRBJ2-7; the D gene TCRdb calls, TRBD1, cannot be checked with no DNA. Germline V CDR1 and CDR2: DFQATT, SNEGSKA (reference sequence). CDR3 length equals 14 residues. This chain's CDR3 is CSARDLGREYEQYF.

The rearrangement links TRBV4-3 to TRBJ1-1; TCRdb proposes TRBD1, but this gene call is untestable without DNA. This CDR3 spans 15 amino acids. Germline V CDR1 and CDR2: LGHNA, YSLEER. The CDR3 loop reads CASSQDYGGITEAFF.